Below, 13 T cell receptor beta chains from the same sample are listed, as sequenced in a study of shared clonotypes between healthy human individuals. The protocol was immunoSEQ multiplex PCR, while the TCRdb copy is restricted to in-frame clones and leaves out a portion. The sample holds about 1 million clones, 65% to 80% seen once. The source material was memory CD4+ T cells sorted from blood. Subset meaning: CD45RA-negative fraction. These TCRs come from a man aged 18 to 29 in good health.

The rearrangement joins TRBV7-6 to TRBJ1-1, with D perhaps matching TRBD1 (5 bases). V was trimmed by 1 base and J by 4 bases, leaving 16 bases between them. The CDR3 extends over 16 amino acids. Germline V gives CDR1 SGHVS, CDR2 FNYEAQ. In DNA, the CDR3 is TGTGCCAGCAGCTTAGAGGTTGGGGGGTCCGGCACTGAAGCTTTCTTT. Protein sequence: CASSLEVGGSGTEAFF.

This clone showed up just a few times. V usage is TRBV19 and J usage is TRBJ2-2; D is ambiguous. The germline gives CDR1 LNHDA, CDR2 SQIVND (reference sequence). Trimming shortened V by 3 bases and J by 0 bases, and 8 bases separated the two germline ends. This CDR3 has 15 residues. CDR3 sequence reads: CASSMGRSNTGELFF. CDR3 sequence (DNA): TGTGCCAGTAGTATGGGTCGGTCGAACACCGGGGAGCTGTTTTTT.

V gene TRBV18 combines with J gene TRBJ2-2; D perhaps matches TRBD2 (6 bases). Germline V gives CDR1 KGHSH, CDR2 LQKENI. The CDR3 has 13 residues. The V end was cut by 2 bases, the J end by 7 bases, with 8 bases between. CDR3 DNA: TGTGCCAGCTCACCAAGGCGGGACGGGGAGCTGTTTTTT. Amino acid sequence: CASSPRRDGELFF.

The chain carries TRBV6-5 and TRBJ1-2; D unclear. Germline lookup yields CDR1 MNHEY and CDR2 SVGAGI. The CDR3 consists of 15 residues. The ends were cut back, 6 bases at V and 3 bases at J, with 17 bases in the middle. CDR3 loop: CASRYTSRTDYGYTF. The CDR3, as DNA: TGTGCCAGCAGATATACCTCGAGGACCGACTATGGCTACACCTTC.

The J gene is TRBJ2-3, the V gene TRBV2, with D unclear. The V end lost 4 bases, the J end lost 6 bases, and 11 bases lay between the germline ends. Germline lookup yields CDR1 SNHLY and CDR2 FYNNEI. The CDR3 is 13 residues long. The CDR3 bases are TGTGCCAGCAGTGCCCAGGTGGCGGATACGCAGTATTTT. Amino acid sequence: CASSAQVADTQYF.

The chain employs TRBV10-3 and TRBJ1-2, with no clear D. Trimming took off 5 bases at V and 7 bases at J, with 8 bases between the two ends. There are 11 residues in the CDR3. The germline gives CDR1 ENHRY, CDR2 SYGVKD. This CDR3 is CAISTAGGYTF. For the CDR3, the DNA is TGTGCCATCAGTACGGCGGGTGGCTACACCTTC.

In this sample, this clone turned up a few times. Different DNA sequences within this sample yield the same CDR3. The chain links TRBV5-1 to TRBJ2-7; D is undetermined. Trimming took 2 bases from V and 3 from J, leaving 6 bases between them. The germline gives CDR1 SGHRS, CDR2 YFSETQ. The CDR3 has 12 residues. CDR3: CASSLGIYEQYF. In DNA form, the CDR3 reads TGCGCCAGCAGCTTAGGGATCTACGAGCAGTACTTC.

V gene TRBV7-2 combines with J gene TRBJ2-5; 9 positions match TRBD1. The tail of the sequence fits TRBJ2-7 better, so the J call may be wrong. Germline V gene data show CDR1 as SGHTA and CDR2 as FQGNSA. The CDR3 has 14 amino acids. The CDR3, as DNA: TGTGCCAGCAGCCCGGGACAGGGTGGCTACGAGCAGTACTTC. Translating gives CASSPGQGGYEQYF.

The chain has TRBV7-3 and TRBJ2-3; D is uncertain. The CDR3 is 15 amino acids. CDR1 and CDR2 from the germline V gene are SGHTA and FQGTGA. Trimming removed 1 base at V and 1 base at J, with 9 bases between. CDR3 loop: CASSLSSARTDTQYF. The CDR3 DNA reads TGTGCCAGCAGCTTAAGTTCTGCTCGCACAGATACGCAGTATTTT. The full variable domain, its missing parts supplied by reference TRBV7-3 and TRBJ2-3, is GAGVSQTPSNKVTEKGKYVELRCDPISGHTALYWYRQSLGQGPEFLIYFQGTGAADDSGLPNDRFFAVRPEGSVSTLKIQRTERGDSAVYLCASSLSSARTDTQYFGPGTRLTVL.

CDR3 sequence: CASSQGRDGRNEKLFF. Here the CDR3 DNA reads TGCGCCAGCAGCCAGGGCCGGGACGGACGAAATGAAAAACTGTTTTTT. The chain employs TRBV4-3 and TRBJ1-4, with a possible D match to TRBD1 (5 bases). The germline gives CDR1 LGHNA, CDR2 YSLEER. The CDR3 contains 16 residues. V lost 3 bases and J lost 5, with 16 bases in between.

The count of this clone is one. The genes are TRBV6-5 and TRBJ2-5; 9 positions match TRBD2. V shed 2 bases and J 5 bases; nucleotides not matched to a gene: 9. The CDR3 consists of 16 residues. Germline lookup yields CDR1 MNHEY and CDR2 SVGAGI. CDR3 coding DNA: TGTGCCAGCAGTTACCTCGCAGCGGGGGGCCGGGAGACCCAGTACTTC. It encodes CASSYLAAGGRETQYF.

V gene TRBV19 combines with J gene TRBJ1-1; 7 bases fit TRBD1. Germline V lookup: CDR1 LNHDA, CDR2 SQIVND (reference sequence). CDR3 length equals 17 residues. V was clipped by 5 bases and J by 4 bases; unmatched bases: 16. The CDR3 DNA reads as TGTGCCAGTAGTCCCTACCCGGGACAGAACCGGGGCACTGAAGCTTTCTTT. Amino acids: CASSPYPGQNRGTEAFF. Using reference TRBV19 and TRBJ1-1 for the parts outside the CDR3, the full variable domain is DGGITQSPKYLFRKEGQNVTLSCEQNLNHDAMYWYRQDPGQGLRLIYYSQIVNDFQKGDIAEGYSVSREKKESFPLTVTSAQKNPTAFYLCASSPYPGQNRGTEAFFGQGTRLTVV.

V usage is TRBV9 and J usage is TRBJ2-2; 7 positions agree with TRBD2. The CDR3 contains 15 residues. Germline-derived CDR1 and CDR2 are SGDLS and YYNGEE. J gave up 4 bases and V 0 bases, and 3 bases lay outside the gene matches. The CDR3 DNA reads TGTGCCAGCAGCGTAGTGGGAGGGACCACCGGGGAGCTGTTTTTT. Its translation is CASSVVGGTTGELFF.